Each of the 18 T cell receptor beta chains below was sequenced from the same sample in a study of T cells in Graves' hyperthyroidism and ophthalmopathy. Authors of the study amplified TCR beta CDR3 regions from RNA transcripts. RT-PCR in the first round (using the HTBI primer set) targeted the TCR CDR3. One entry per CDR3 protein, called by TCRdb with MiXCR from the multiplex PCR reads. The sample lists roughly 630,000 distinct CDR3 sequences, 15% to 19% occurring once. Sequencing was carried out using blood. These receptors came from a woman in her 30s with Graves' hyperthyroidism.

The chain employs TRBV13 and TRBJ1-6, with 8 bases identical to TRBD1. With V trimmed by 1 base and J by 11 bases, 4 bases remained unmatched. The CDR3 has 14 amino acids. From germline, CDR1 is PRHDT and CDR2 FYEKMQ (reference sequence). In nucleotides, the CDR3 is TGTGCCAGCAGCTTAGACCGACAGGGGACACCCCTCCACTTT. Translation gives CASSLDRQGTPLHF.

At least ten counts were recorded for this clonotype. The chain carries TRBV30 and TRBJ2-7; 14 bases are a match to TRBD2. CDR3 length: 15 residues. V gave up 4 bases and J gave up 5 bases; unmatched junction bases: 7. CDR1 and CDR2 (germline): GTSNPN, SVGIG (reference sequence). This chain's CDR3 is CAWIEGLAGVHEQYF. CDR3 bases: TGTGCCTGGATCGAGGGACTAGCGGGAGTCCACGAGCAGTACTTC.

Only a few counts were recorded for this clonotype. The chain is built from TRBV7-9 and TRBJ2-1; unclear D gene. Germline CDR1 reads SEHNR; CDR2 reads FQNEAQ (reference sequence). V lost 4 bases to trimming and J lost 8 bases, with 6 bases between them. The CDR3 has 11 amino acids. DNA for the CDR3: TGTGCCAGCAGCTCTACGGATGAGCAGTTCTTC. Encoded protein: CASSSTDEQFF.

In this sample, this clonotype turned up a few times. This chain links TRBV20-1 with TRBJ2-3; D may match TRBD1 or TRBD2 (5 bases each). Germline CDR1 DFQATT, CDR2 SNEGSKA (reference sequence). The CDR3 sequence is 13 residues long. Deletions cut 5 bases from V and 3 bases from J, with 12 bases between. CDR3 in DNA: TGCAGTGCTGGACTGGGGGTGACAGATACGCAGTATTTT. This encodes CSAGLGVTDTQYF.

The chain uses TRBV19 and TRBJ2-7; D call uncertain. Trimming removed 1 base at V and 3 bases at J, with 16 bases between. The CDR3 runs to 16 residues. Germline V lookup: CDR1 LNHDA, CDR2 SQIVND (reference sequence). CDR3 nucleotide sequence: TGTGCCAGTAGTATAGGTACGGGCCCAGGATACTACGAGCAGTACTTC. Residues: CASSIGTGPGYYEQYF. The full variable domain, rest sourced from reference TRBV19 and TRBJ2-7, is DGGITQSPKYLFRKEGQNVTLSCEQNLNHDAMYWYRQDPGQGLRLIYYSQIVNDFQKGDIAEGYSVSREKKESFPLTVTSAQKNPTAFYLCASSIGTGPGYYEQYFGPGTRLTVT.

This clonotype has ten or more counts. This chain's CDR3 is CASSQDGLASYEQYF. The CDR3 bases are TGTGCCAGCAGCCAAGATGGGCTAGCGTCTTACGAGCAGTACTTC. This rearrangement joins TRBV3-1 to TRBJ2-7; tentatively, D is TRBD2 (6 bases). The V end was cut by 0 bases, the J end by 4 bases, with 13 bases between. From germline, CDR1 is LGHDT and CDR2 YNNKEL (reference sequence). The CDR3 consists of 15 residues.

This clonotype appeared many times. The chain combines TRBV7-8 with TRBJ2-7; 8 bases fit TRBD2. CDR3 length: 15 residues. The germline CDR1 and CDR2 sequences are SGHVS and FQNEAQ. V gave up 4 bases and J gave up 0 bases; unmatched junction bases: 5. The CDR3 loop is CASSSGGPHSYEQYF. The DNA for the CDR3 is TGTGCCAGCAGCTCGGGGGGGCCCCACTCCTACGAGCAGTACTTC. The full variable domain, in which reference TRBV7-8 and TRBJ2-7 provide the parts outside the CDR3, is GAGVSQSPRYKVAKRGQDVALRCDPISGHVSLFWYQQALGQGPEFLTYFQNEAQLDKSGLPSDRFFAERPEGSVSTLKIQRTQQEDSAVYLCASSSGGPHSYEQYFGPGTRLTVT.

This clonotype was observed at least ten times. CDR3 residues: CASSFTQTGDLDGYTF. The CDR3 DNA follows: TGTGCCAGCAGCTTCACCCAAACAGGGGATCTTGATGGCTACACCTTC. The chain carries TRBV12-3 or TRBV12-4 and TRBJ1-2; 7 bases line up with TRBD1. This CDR3 contains 16 residues. Unmatched junction bases numbered 16, after V lost 6 bases and J lost 6 bases.

This clonotype appeared many times. The chain has TRBV12-3 or TRBV12-4 and TRBJ2-1; 9 bases agree with TRBD1. Losses at the gene ends were 8 bases for V and 4 bases for J; bases not matched to a gene: 6. This CDR3 is 14 amino acids long. CDR3 residues: CASVDRGSYNEQFF. Here the CDR3 DNA reads TGTGCCAGCGTGGACAGGGGATCATACAATGAGCAGTTCTTC.

With regard to this clonotype: This may be a read error: a much more frequent sequence differs by one nucleotide. V and J are TRBV7-2 and TRBJ2-1, with D possibly being TRBD2 (6 bases). Germline CDR1 SGHTA, CDR2 FQGNSA. The CDR3 loop spans 15 amino acids. Trimming left V 5 bases short and J 6 bases short, with 17 bases between. The CDR3 is CASSQAAGTRNEQFF. The CDR3 DNA reads as TGTGCCAGCAGCCAAGCGGCGGGGACCCGCAATGAGCAGTTCTTC.

Ten or more counts support this clonotype. The chain is built from TRBV27 and TRBJ1-1, with D uncertain. The V and J ends lost 5 bases and 6 bases respectively, with 13 bases between them. This CDR3 comprises 13 residues. Germline V gene lookup returns CDR1 MNHEY and CDR2 SMNVEV (reference sequence). CDR3 in amino acids: CASSRTNYAEAFF. CDR3 nucleotide sequence: TGTGCCAGCAGTCGAACGAACTACGCTGAAGCTTTCTTT.

In its sample, this clonotype was seen many times. This chain connects TRBV7-9 to TRBJ2-7; 7 positions agree with TRBD2. With 7 bases clipped from V and 5 bases from J, the junction kept 5 bases outside the gene matches. The CDR3 sequence is 12 residues long. Germline loops: CDR1 SEHNR, CDR2 FQNEAQ (reference sequence). The CDR3 DNA reads as TGTGCCAGCACGTCAGGGAGGGACGAGCAGTACTTC. This translates into CASTSGRDEQYF.

There are many counts of this clonotype. The chain joins TRBV6-1 to TRBJ2-5; weak D call: TRBD2 (6 bases). V was pared by 6 bases and J by 5 bases, with 19 bases between. The CDR3 has 15 residues. In germline, CDR1 is MNHNS, CDR2 SASEGT. CDR3 amino acids: CASSTGVSLGETQYF. The DNA of the CDR3 is TGTGCCAGCAGCACGGGAGTATCCCTTGGGGAGACCCAGTACTTC.

The V gene is TRBV6-1, the J gene TRBJ2-1; D gene uncertain. V was pared by 1 base and J by 6 bases, with 7 bases between. This CDR3 has 13 residues. Looked up from germline, CDR1 is MNHNS and CDR2 is SASEGT. CDR3 coding DNA: TGTGCCAGCAGTGAAGAGACGTTCAATGAGCAGTTCTTC. This sequence encodes CASSEETFNEQFF.

This clonotype was detected only a few times. This chain uses TRBV6-1 with TRBJ1-2; D gene uncertain. This CDR3 is 18 amino acids long. The V end was cut by 2 bases, the J end by 0 bases, with 19 bases between. Germline V lookup: CDR1 MNHNS, CDR2 SASEGT. CDR3 nucleotide sequence: TGTGCCAGCAGTGAAAGGTGGCCGAAACTCCAAGCTAACTATGGCTACACCTTC. This gives the protein CASSERWPKLQANYGYTF.

This clonotype has ten or more counts. The chain has TRBV6-6 and TRBJ2-6; D might be TRBD2 (5 bases). Trimming pared 2 bases from V and 0 bases from J, leaving 5 bases between. The CDR3 extends over 15 amino acids. CDR1 and CDR2 (germline): MNHNY, SVGAGI (reference sequence). The CDR3 region is CASSYRGSGANVLTF. The CDR3 region has the DNA TGTGCCAGCAGTTACCGGGGCTCTGGGGCCAACGTCCTGACTTTC.

On this clonotype: This may arise from a read error, as a much more abundant clone is one base away. This chain uses TRBV20-1 with TRBJ1-5, with 11 bases that match TRBD1. The V and J ends lost 3 bases and 3 bases, in that order; junction bases with no gene match: 4. Germline CDR1 is DFQATT and CDR2 is SNEGSKA (reference sequence). The CDR3 extends over 15 amino acids. CDR3 sequence: CSASPGQGDNQPQHF. For the CDR3, the DNA is TGCAGTGCTAGCCCGGGACAGGGGGACAATCAGCCCCAGCATTTT.

This chain connects TRBV3-1 to TRBJ2-3, with 10 positions matching TRBD2. CDR3 length: 19 amino acids. Germline V lookup: CDR1 LGHDT, CDR2 YNNKEL (reference sequence). The trim removed 0 bases at V and 1 base at J, leaving 10 bases unmatched. CDR3 amino acids: CASSQEPGLARIRTDTQYF. The CDR3 DNA reads TGTGCCAGCAGCCAAGAACCGGGACTAGCGCGGATTCGCACAGATACGCAGTATTTT.